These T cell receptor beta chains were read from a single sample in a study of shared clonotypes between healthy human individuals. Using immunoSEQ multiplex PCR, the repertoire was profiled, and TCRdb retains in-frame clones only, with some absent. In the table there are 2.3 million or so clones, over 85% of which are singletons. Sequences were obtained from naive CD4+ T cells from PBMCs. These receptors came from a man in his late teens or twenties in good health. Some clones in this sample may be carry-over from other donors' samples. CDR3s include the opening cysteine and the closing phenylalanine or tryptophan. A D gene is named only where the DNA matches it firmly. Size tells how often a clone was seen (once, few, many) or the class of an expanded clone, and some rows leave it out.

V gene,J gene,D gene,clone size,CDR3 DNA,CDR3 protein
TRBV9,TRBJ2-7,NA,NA,TGTGCCAGCAGCGTAGGTACGGGGCCTTACGAGCAGTACTTC,CASSVGTGPYEQYF
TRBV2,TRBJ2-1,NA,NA,TGTGCCAGCAGTATAGAGCAGGGATCCTACAATGAGCAGTTCTTC,CASSIEQGSYNEQFF
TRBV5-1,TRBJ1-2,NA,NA,TGCGCCAGCAGCAGGACAGCTGCAAACTATGGCTACACCTTC,CASSRTAANYGYTF
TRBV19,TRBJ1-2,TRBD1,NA,TGTGCCAGTACTCCCCGAGGGGGCCCACCCCCGAAAGGCTACACCTTC,CASTPRGGPPPKGYTF
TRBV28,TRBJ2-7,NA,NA,TGTGCCAGCACCGTGAGGAACGAGCAGTACTTC,CASTVRNEQYF
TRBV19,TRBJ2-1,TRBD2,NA,TGTGCCAGTAGTCCTGGATTAGCGGGAGGGCCTTACAATGAGCAGTTCTTC,CASSPGLAGGPYNEQFF
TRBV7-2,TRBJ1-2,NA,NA,TGTGCCAGCAGCTTAGGGTTGGGGACTACGCCCTACACCTTC,CASSLGLGTTPYTF
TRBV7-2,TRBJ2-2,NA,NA,TGTGCCAGCAGCTTAGATTTCCCACCTTTTGGGACCGGGGAGCTGTTTTTT,CASSLDFPPFGTGELFF
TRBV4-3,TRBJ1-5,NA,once,TGCGCCAGCAGCCAAGATTTGAGGACGGCCAATCAGCCCCAGCATTTT,CASSQDLRTANQPQHF
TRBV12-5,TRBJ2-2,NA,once,TGTGCTAGTGGTCCCTCGCCGGGGACGACCGGGGAGCTGTTTTTT,CASGPSPGTTGELFF
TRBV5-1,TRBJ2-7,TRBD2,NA,TGCGCCAGCAGCCTATATAGCGGGCGAGCCTACGAGCAGTACTTC,CASSLYSGRAYEQYF
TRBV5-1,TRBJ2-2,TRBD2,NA,TGCGCCAGCGGGCTAGCGGGAGTAACCGGGGAGCTGTTTTTT,CASGLAGVTGELFF
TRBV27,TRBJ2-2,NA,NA,TGTGCCAGCAGTTTACTCTTCTGGGACCCAACGAACACCGGGGAGCTGTTTTTT,CASSLLFWDPTNTGELFF
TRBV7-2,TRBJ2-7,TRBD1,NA,TGTGCCAGCAGCTACCTAATAGGGACAGGGATCAACGAGCAGTACTTC,CASSYLIGTGINEQYF
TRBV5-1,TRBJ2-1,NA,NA,TGCGCCAGCAGACGGGGACAGGACTTACTAGCGGCCCTTTACAATGAGCAGTTCTTC,CASRRGQDLLAALYNEQFF
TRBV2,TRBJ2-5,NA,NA,TGTGCCAGCAGTGTATGGGGCCAAGAGACCCAGTACTTC,CASSVWGQETQYF
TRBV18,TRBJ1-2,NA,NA,TGTGCCAGCTCGAATAGGAGGCAGGACTATGGCTACACCTTC,CASSNRRQDYGYTF
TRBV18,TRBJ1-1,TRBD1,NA,TGTGCCAGCTCATCGTTGACAGGGGGCGCCGAAGCTTTCTTT,CASSSLTGGAEAFF
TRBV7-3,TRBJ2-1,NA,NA,TGTGCCAGCAGCTCGACTAGTTTGTCCGATGAGCAGTTCTTC,CASSSTSLSDEQFF
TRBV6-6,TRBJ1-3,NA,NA,TGTGCCAGCAGGCCCGGAGGGCGCTCTGGAAACACCATATATTTT,CASRPGGRSGNTIYF
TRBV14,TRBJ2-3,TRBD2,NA,TGTGCCAGCAGCCAAGGTTGGCTAGCGGGAGAGCATACGCAGTATTTT,CASSQGWLAGEHTQYF
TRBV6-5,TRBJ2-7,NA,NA,TGTGCCAGCAGCCAACAGGGCCCCTACGAGCAGTACTTC,CASSQQGPYEQYF
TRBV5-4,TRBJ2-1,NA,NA,TGTGCCAGTACTATGTACAATGAGCAGTTCTTC,CASTMYNEQFF
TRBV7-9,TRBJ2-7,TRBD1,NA,TGTGCCAGCAGCCGCTCCGGGACAGGGGGCTACGAGCAGTACTTC,CASSRSGTGGYEQYF
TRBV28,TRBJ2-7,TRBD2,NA,TGTGCCAGCAGTTCAGGTTCTAGCGGGAGGCGGTACGAGCAGTACTTC,CASSSGSSGRRYEQYF
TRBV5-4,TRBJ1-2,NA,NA,TGTGCCAGCAGCTTGAGTTCAGGGACCATTAACTATGGCTACACCTTC,CASSLSSGTINYGYTF
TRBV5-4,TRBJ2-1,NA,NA,TGTGCCAGCAGCTTTCAGGAGCGGCCGGGCAATGAGCAGTTCTTC,CASSFQERPGNEQFF
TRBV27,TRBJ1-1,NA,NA,TGTGCCAGTTCTCGGGACATCATGAACACTGAAGCTTTCTTT,CASSRDIMNTEAFF
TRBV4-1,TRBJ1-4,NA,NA,TGCGCCAGCAGCCAAAGGGGAACTAATGAAAAACTGTTTTTT,CASSQRGTNEKLFF
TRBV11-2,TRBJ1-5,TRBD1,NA,TGTGCCAGCAGCTTAGGGACAGGGAATTATCAGCCCCAGCATTTT,CASSLGTGNYQPQHF
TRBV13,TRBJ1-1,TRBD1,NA,TGTGCCAGCAGCGCCCTCGGACAGGGCCCATCGGTGAACACTGAAGCTTTCTTT,CASSALGQGPSVNTEAFF
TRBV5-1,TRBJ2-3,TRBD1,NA,TGCGCCAGCCTAAAGGGGGCCTACACAGATACGCAGTATTTT,CASLKGAYTDTQYF
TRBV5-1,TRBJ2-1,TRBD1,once,TGCGCCAGCAGCTTGGGACAGGGGACTGCCAATGAGCAGTTCTTC,CASSLGQGTANEQFF
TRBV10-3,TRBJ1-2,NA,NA,TGTGCCATCAGTGTGGGGGAAAAGGGAGGCTACACCTTC,CAISVGEKGGYTF
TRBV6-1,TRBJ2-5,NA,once,TGTGCCAGCAGTGCCCTGGGTGGGTTGGGGCCTGGCGGTGAGACCCAGTACTTC,CASSALGGLGPGGETQYF
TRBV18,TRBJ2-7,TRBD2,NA,TGTGCCAGCTCACCATCTAGCGGGGGTTACGAGCAGTACTTC,CASSPSSGGYEQYF
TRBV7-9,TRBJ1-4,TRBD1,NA,TGTGCCAGCAGCTTAGTGGGGACAGCTAATGAAAAACTGTTTTTT,CASSLVGTANEKLFF
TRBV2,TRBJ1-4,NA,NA,TGTGCCAGCAGCCGGACTGGGAATGAAAAACTGTTTTTT,CASSRTGNEKLFF
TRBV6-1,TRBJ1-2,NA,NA,TGTGCCAGCAGTGGGGGGCTTTCGAATGGCTACACCTTC,CASSGGLSNGYTF
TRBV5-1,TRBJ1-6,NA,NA,TGCGCCAGCAGCTTGGATAGGGTTAACCCTAATTCACCCCTCCACTTT,CASSLDRVNPNSPLHF
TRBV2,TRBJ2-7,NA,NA,TGTGCCAGCACGGGGCGGGGGCAATACGAGCAGTACTTC,CASTGRGQYEQYF
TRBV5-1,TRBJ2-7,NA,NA,TGCGCCAGCAGCTTGGATCCGGACAGAATCTACGAGCAGTACTTC,CASSLDPDRIYEQYF
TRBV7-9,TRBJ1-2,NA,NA,TGTGCCAGCAGCTTAGGTTCTACAGGAAACTATGGCTACACCTTC,CASSLGSTGNYGYTF
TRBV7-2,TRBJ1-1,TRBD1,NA,TGTGCCAGCAGCTTAGGAGGCCAGGGGGTAACAGCTTTCTTT,CASSLGGQGVTAFF
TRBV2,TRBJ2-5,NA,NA,TGTGCCAGCAGGACGGATGAAGAGACCCAGTACTTC,CASRTDEETQYF
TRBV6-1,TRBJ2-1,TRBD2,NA,TGTGCCAGCAGGGAAATGGGGGAGGGCCCCTATGAGCAGTTCTTC,CASREMGEGPYEQFF
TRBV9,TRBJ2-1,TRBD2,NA,TGTGCCAGCAGCGTAGCCGACAGGACGAGACTAGCGGGACCCGGTGAGCAGTTCTTC,CASSVADRTRLAGPGEQFF
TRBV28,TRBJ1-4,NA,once,TGTGCCAGCAGCCTCACCCGGCAGGGTGAAAAACTGTTTTTT,CASSLTRQGEKLFF
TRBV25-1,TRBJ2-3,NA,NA,TGTGCCAGCAGTGACTCACAGGGCACAGATACGCAGTATTTT,CASSDSQGTDTQYF
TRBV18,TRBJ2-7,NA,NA,TGTGCCAGCTCACCCAGTACAGACTACGAGCAGTACTTC,CASSPSTDYEQYF
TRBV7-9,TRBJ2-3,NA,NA,TGTGCCAGCAGCCCGTTGGGCGGAGATACGCAGTATTTT,CASSPLGGDTQYF
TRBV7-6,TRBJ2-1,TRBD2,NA,TGTGCCAGCAGCTTAGGGGACTATTATAACAATGAGCAGTTCTTC,CASSLGDYYNNEQFF
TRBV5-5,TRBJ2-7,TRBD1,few,TGTGCCAGCAGCTTTACCGGACAGGGGTACGAGCAGTACTTC,CASSFTGQGYEQYF
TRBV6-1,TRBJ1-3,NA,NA,TGTGCCAGCAGCCTGGACAGCTCTGGAAACACCATATATTTT,CASSLDSSGNTIYF
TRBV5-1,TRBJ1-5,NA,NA,TGCGCCAGCAGCTTATTGAATCAGCCCCAGCATTTT,CASSLLNQPQHF
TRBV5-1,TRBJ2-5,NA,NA,TGCGCCAGCAACAGACAGGAACAAGAGACCCAGTACTTC,CASNRQEQETQYF
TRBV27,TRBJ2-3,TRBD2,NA,TGTGCCAGCCGGATGACTAGCGGTACCACAGATACGCAGTATTTT,CASRMTSGTTDTQYF
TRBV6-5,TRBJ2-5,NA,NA,TGTGCCAGCAGTTACTCTACAGGGAAAGAGACCCAGTACTTC,CASSYSTGKETQYF
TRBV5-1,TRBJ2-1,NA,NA,TGCGCCAGCAGCTTGGATGGGGTTAGAATTTACAATGAGCAGTTCTTC,CASSLDGVRIYNEQFF
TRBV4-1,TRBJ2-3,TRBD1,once,TGCGCCAGCAGCCAACCCCCAGGGGGCGCGACAGATACGCAGTATTTT,CASSQPPGGATDTQYF